The rows below give T cell receptor beta chains drawn from one sample of a study of blood T cell repertoires in COVID-19. Assay used: immunoSEQ multiplex PCR; TCRdb lists only in-frame clones, some missing. The data hold a few hundred thousand clones, with 75% to 90% observed a single time. Sequencing input: peripheral blood. These receptors were collected from a man aged 55 to 70 who had recovered from COVID-19. The CDR3 runs from the conserved cysteine through the conserved F or W. D genes are given only for firm matches. Clone sizes are given selectively: once, few, many, or a class where the clone is expanded.

few	TRBJ1-6	16	TRBD1	TRBV4-1	CASSPSMGTGVSPLHF	TGCGCCAGCAGCCCCTCTATGGGGACAGGGGTTTCACCCCTCCACTTT
NA	TRBJ2-1	15	TRBD2	TRBV29-1	CSVAGLASSYNEQFF	TGCAGCGTGGCAGGACTAGCGAGCTCCTACAATGAGCAGTTCTTC
NA	TRBJ2-1	14	NA	TRBV6-1	CASRYGGARNEQFF	TGTGCCAGCAGGTACGGAGGGGCGCGCAATGAGCAGTTCTTC
NA	TRBJ2-2	15	NA	TRBV7-6	CASSLGRFAAGELFF	TGTGCCAGCAGCTTAGGGCGTTTCGCGGCCGGGGAGCTGTTTTTT
NA	TRBJ2-5	14	TRBD1	TRBV7-9	CASSHGQGQETQYF	TGTGCCAGCAGCCATGGACAGGGGCAAGAGACCCAGTACTTC
NA	TRBJ1-2	16	NA	TRBV11-2	CASSSPGRQANYGYTF	TGTGCCAGCAGCTCCCCAGGGCGACAAGCTAACTATGGCTACACCTTC
NA	TRBJ2-2	11	NA	TRBV19	CASSTTGELFF	TGTGCCAGTAGTACAACCGGGGAGCTGTTTTTT
few	TRBJ1-5	15	NA	TRBV4-2	CASSQVSGLNQPQHF	TGTGCCAGCAGCCAAGTCTCAGGGCTCAATCAGCCCCAGCATTTT
NA	TRBJ2-3	15	TRBD2	TRBV7-9	CASSVTGGPSDTQYF	TGTGCCAGCAGCGTAACGGGAGGGCCATCCGATACGCAGTATTTT
few	TRBJ2-5	15	TRBD2	TRBV7-9	CASSPSGGTQETQYF	TGTGCCAGCAGTCCGAGCGGGGGAACCCAAGAGACCCAGTACTTC
NA	TRBJ1-5	18	TRBD1	TRBV19	CASSGRDRGLGDNQPQHF	TGTGCCAGTAGTGGGCGGGACAGGGGGCTCGGTGACAATCAGCCCCAGCATTTT
NA	TRBJ1-1	16	NA	TRBV30	CAWRRGTGQLNTEAFF	TGTGCCTGGAGGAGGGGAACTGGACAGCTGAACACTGAAGCTTTCTTT
NA	TRBJ1-2	15	NA	TRBV7-9	CASSLAGREGYGYTF	TGTGCCAGCAGCTTAGCTGGCAGGGAGGGCTATGGCTACACCTTC
NA	TRBJ2-1	18	TRBD2	TRBV20-1	CSASEFFGGLAVYNEQFF	TGCAGTGCTAGTGAGTTTTTTGGGGGACTAGCAGTTTACAATGAGCAGTTCTTC
NA	TRBJ2-4	17	NA	TRBV21-1	CASSPGLAGFRQNIQYF	TGTGCCAGCAGCCCGGGACTAGCGGGGTTTCGGCAAAACATTCAGTACTTC
once	TRBJ2-1	15	NA	TRBV12-2	CASRRSGSAYNEQFF	TGTGCAAGTCGCCGTAGCGGGAGCGCCTACAATGAGCAGTTCTTC
NA	TRBJ1-4	14	NA	TRBV19	CASSFGGSNEKLFF	TGTGCCAGTAGTTTTGGGGGCAGTAATGAAAAACTGTTTTTT
NA	TRBJ2-4	18	NA	TRBV21-1	CASSKILAGGLAKNIQYF	TGTGCCAGCAGCAAAATACTAGCGGGGGGGCTAGCCAAAAACATTCAGTACTTC
NA	TRBJ1-1	15	NA	TRBV27	CASSTLGATNTEAFF	TGTGCCAGCAGTACCCTGGGGGCCACGAACACTGAAGCTTTCTTT
NA	TRBJ2-3	15	TRBD1	TRBV9	CASSSGTAGADTQYF	TGTGCCAGCAGTTCCGGGACAGCTGGTGCAGATACGCAGTATTTT